This TCR beta chain was documented in a study of chemoradiotherapy in HPV16-positive cancers. V was clipped by 4 bases and J by 5 bases; unmatched bases: 5. The CDR3 has 15 residues. Per germline, CDR1 KGHSH and CDR2 LQKENI. Profiled with immunoSEQ multiplex PCR; TCRdb holds only in-frame clones, not every one. The data hold tens of thousands of clones, with approximately 90% observed a single time. The material was blood, obtained from a patient who underwent chemoradiotherapy. The receptor's source is a human donor with HPV-associated anogenital cancer. This chain uses TRBV18 with TRBJ1-6, with 7 bases aligning to TRBD1. CDR3 in DNA: TGTGCCAGCTCACTACAGGGGTCTAATAATTCACCCCTCCACTTT. Translating gives CASSLQGSNNSPLHF.